Below are 9 T cell receptor beta chains sequenced from a single sample in a study of CD8 T cells in ankylosing spondylitis. Study results and caveats: One TCR beta motif, made up of roughly eight highly homologous variants, appeared characteristic of ankylosing spondylitis blood.

Their recognized antigens are unknown. TCRdb itself ran the 5' RACE reads through MiXCR, one entry per CDR3 protein. The data show approximately 400,000 distinct CDR3 sequences, with roughly a sixth seen just once and just over 1% held by the top ten. The sequencing sample was made of blood, either unsorted or a sorted T cell fraction (not recorded which). The receptor set was obtained from a male donor with ankylosing spondylitis.

This clonotype has a handful of counts. The chain employs TRBV5-6 and TRBJ1-2, with 8 positions matching TRBD1. V was clipped by 5 bases and J by 2 bases; unmatched bases: 5. The germline V gene has CDR1 SGHDT and CDR2 YYEEEE. This CDR3 has 14 residues. CDR3 DNA: TGTGCCAGCAGTCGGGACAGGAAAAACTATGGCTACACCTTC. Protein: CASSRDRKNYGYTF.

This clonotype was detected only once. V usage is TRBV12-5 and J usage is TRBJ1-1; the D gene is possibly TRBD1 (6 bases). CDR1 is LGHNT and CDR2 is FRNRAP in the germline V gene. The CDR3 runs 14 residues. V lost 0 bases, J lost 6 bases, and 11 bases lay in between. The CDR3 sequence: CASGLVEQGAEAFF. CDR3 nucleotide sequence: TGTGCTAGTGGTTTGGTGGAACAGGGCGCTGAAGCTTTCTTT.

The genes are TRBV5-4 and TRBJ1-1; D might be TRBD1 (5 bases). Per germline, CDR1 SGHNT and CDR2 YYREEE (reference sequence). This CDR3 comprises 14 residues. Trimming took off 4 bases at V and 4 bases at J, with 14 bases between the two ends. CDR3 nucleotides: TGTGCCAGCAGCCCCGGGGGGGGGACCACTGAAGCTTTCTTT. Translating it yields CASSPGGGTTEAFF. The variable domain in full, with the rest retrieved from reference TRBV5-4 and TRBJ1-1, is ETGVTQSPTHLIKTRGQQVTLRCSSQSGHNTVSWYQQALGQGPQFIFQYYREEENGRGNFPPRFSGLQFPNYSSELNVNALELDDSALYLCASSPGGGTTEAFFGQGTRLTVV.

There are a few counts of this clonotype. The gene calls are TRBV29-1 and TRBJ2-4, with TRBD2 as a possible D gene (6 bases). Deletions cut 2 bases from V and 3 bases from J, with 11 bases between. There are 14 residues in the CDR3. The germline gives CDR1 SQVTM, CDR2 ANQGSEA. The CDR3 spells CSVERKEGKNIQYF. The CDR3 coding sequence is TGCAGCGTTGAAAGGAAGGAGGGCAAAAACATTCAGTACTTC.

This clonotype came up a few times. The chain is built from TRBV7-2 and TRBJ1-1; D ambiguous. This CDR3 comprises 15 residues. V gave up 5 bases and J gave up 1 base, with 14 bases separating them. The germline V gene encodes CDR1 SGHTA and CDR2 FQGNSA. CDR3 nucleotide sequence: TGTGCCAGCAGCATCCGGAGGTTGACGAACACTGAAGCTTTCTTT. As protein: CASSIRRLTNTEAFF.

This clonotype has a handful of counts. The V call is TRBV3-1, the J call TRBJ1-5; possibly TRBD1 for D (6 bases). The V and J ends lost 5 bases and 7 bases respectively, with 12 bases between them. The CDR3 contains 13 residues. Germline V lookup: CDR1 LGHDT, CDR2 YNNKEL (reference sequence). The CDR3 spells CASSRTTGQPQHF. The CDR3, as DNA: TGTGCCAGCAGCAGAACGACAGGACAGCCCCAGCATTTT.

This clonotype was counted only a few times. V is TRBV28 and J is TRBJ2-7; 9 nucleotides match TRBD1. From germline, CDR1 is MDHEN and CDR2 SYDVKM. This CDR3 comprises 19 residues. The V segment lost 1 base and the J segment 7 bases; nucleotides outside the gene matches: 20. The CDR3 here is CASSLSSDRGGLRLREQYF. For the CDR3, the DNA is TGTGCCAGCAGTTTATCCTCGGACAGGGGAGGTCTAAGGCTACGAGAGCAGTACTTC.

V gene TRBV5-1 combines with J gene TRBJ1-5, with no clear D. The CDR3 runs to 13 residues. Trimming removed 8 bases from V and 5 bases from J, with 14 bases in between. The germline V gene encodes CDR1 SGHRS and CDR2 YFSETQ. CDR3 region: CASRVDGHQPQHF. As DNA, the CDR3 is TGCGCCAGTAGAGTGGACGGCCATCAGCCCCAGCATTTT.

This clonotype was counted between two and nine times. V gene TRBV3-1 combines with J gene TRBJ1-1, with 10 bases matching TRBD1. Per germline, CDR1 LGHDT and CDR2 YNNKEL (reference sequence). The V gene end was trimmed by 3 bases and the J gene end by 2 bases; junction bases not matched to a gene: 6. This CDR3 contains 16 residues. The CDR3 region has the DNA TGTGCCAGCAGCCAGTGGACAGGGGGTCCAAACACTGAAGCTTTCTTT. This encodes CASSQWTGGPNTEAFF. The complete variable domain, with remaining parts taken from reference TRBV3-1 and TRBJ1-1, reads DTAVSQTPKYLVTQMGNDKSIKCEQNLGHDTMYWYKQDSKKFLKIMFSYNNKELIINETVPNRFSPKSPDKAHLNLHINSLELGDSAVYFCASSQWTGGPNTEAFFGQGTRLTVV.